The 26 T cell receptor beta chains in this list originate from one sample, sequenced in a study of CD8 T cells in Susac syndrome. With random hexamers, roughly 0.45 to 1 ug RNA was reverse transcribed. TCRdb re-called the immunoSEQ multiplex PCR reads with MiXCR, one entry per CDR3 protein. This table has under 200,000 distinct CDR3 sequences, about 95% appearing once. Material for sequencing was CD4+ T cells from PBMCs. These receptors came from a human donor in good health.

The rearrangement uses TRBV20-1 and TRBJ2-5, with D perhaps matching TRBD2 (6 bases). Germline V gene sequence: CDR1 DFQATT, CDR2 SNEGSKA (reference sequence). Trimming took 3 bases from V and 4 from J, leaving 9 bases between them. This CDR3 has 12 residues. CDR3 DNA sequence: TGCAGTGCTAGCGGCGGGACAGAGACCCAGTACTTC. This translates into CSASGGTETQYF.

V usage is TRBV28 and J usage is TRBJ1-1; D is perhaps TRBD1 (6 bases). The CDR3 length is 12 residues. The V end was cut by 5 bases, the J end by 10 bases, with 14 bases between. Germline loops: CDR1 MDHEN, CDR2 SYDVKM. In DNA form, the CDR3 reads TGTGCCAGCAGTCTAAGCAGGGGAGGAGCTTTCTTT. Translating it yields CASSLSRGGAFF.

V gene TRBV11-1 combines with J gene TRBJ2-2, with TRBD2 matching over 10 bases. V dropped 3 bases and J dropped 0; count of bases not matched to a gene: 7. CDR3 length: 18 residues. Germline V CDR1 and CDR2: SGHAT, FQDESV (reference sequence). The DNA of the CDR3 is TGTGCCAGCAGCTTTTTGCTAGCGGGGGCCGCGAACACCGGGGAGCTGTTTTTT. Translation gives CASSFLLAGAANTGELFF.

The V call is TRBV20-1, the J call TRBJ1-2, with D uncertain. Looked up from germline, CDR1 is DFQATT and CDR2 is SNEGSKA (reference sequence). The CDR3 length is 14 residues. Deletions cut 2 bases from V and 3 bases from J, with 13 bases between. The CDR3 reads CSARRSNQYYGYTF. CDR3 DNA sequence: TGCAGTGCTAGAAGGTCGAACCAATACTATGGCTACACCTTC.

The chain employs TRBV29-1 and TRBJ1-2, with D perhaps matching TRBD1 (6 bases). This CDR3 region has 14 residues. CDR1 and CDR2 from the germline V gene are SQVTM and ANQGSEA. V lost 4 bases to trimming and J lost 3 bases, with 15 bases between them. CDR3 nucleotides: TGCAGCGTTGTCAGGGACACACCTTACTATGGCTACACCTTC. Translated, it gives CSVVRDTPYYGYTF.

This rearrangement joins TRBV7-9 to TRBJ2-5, with D possibly matching TRBD1 (6 bases). This CDR3 has 15 amino acids. Trimming removed 5 bases from V and 5 bases from J, with 18 bases in between. CDR1 and CDR2 (germline): SEHNR, FQNEAQ (reference sequence). Here the CDR3 DNA reads TGTGCCAGCAGCCCAGATGGACAGCTCGGTGAGACCCAGTACTTC. Amino acid sequence: CASSPDGQLGETQYF.

The chain has TRBV2 and TRBJ1-2; D is possibly TRBD1 (6 bases). V shed 6 bases and J shed 7 bases, with 21 bases lying between them. Per germline, CDR1 SNHLY and CDR2 FYNNEI. This CDR3 contains 15 residues. The CDR3 loop is CASRAGGREGAGYTF. As DNA, the CDR3 is TGTGCCAGCAGGGCCGGGGGCAGGGAGGGCGCTGGCTACACCTTC.

V gene TRBV24-1 combines with J gene TRBJ1-5; the D gene is possibly TRBD1 (5 bases). The ends were cut back, 4 bases at V and 0 bases at J, with 12 bases in the middle. The CDR3 has 16 residues. CDR1 KGHDR and CDR2 SFDVKD come from the germline V gene. CDR3 in amino acids: CATSEDGHFSNQPQHF. The DNA of the CDR3 is TGTGCCACCAGTGAAGATGGACACTTTAGCAATCAGCCCCAGCATTTT.

The chain carries TRBV5-1 and TRBJ2-5; D possibly corresponds to TRBD2 (6 bases). Germline CDR1 SGHRS, CDR2 YFSETQ. The CDR3 length is 15 residues. The V end lost 0 bases, the J end lost 5 bases, and 14 bases lay between the germline ends. CDR3 residues: CASSLGSSVMETQYF. DNA for the CDR3: TGCGCCAGCAGCTTGGGTTCTAGCGTCATGGAGACCCAGTACTTC.

V usage is TRBV29-1 and J usage is TRBJ2-3; D not certain. Trimming cost V 6 bases and J 1 base, with 8 bases left between them. Per the germline V gene, CDR1 is SQVTM and CDR2 is ANQGSEA. The CDR3 is 12 residues long. Here the CDR3 reads CSVAGRTDTQYF. In DNA, the CDR3 is TGCAGCGTGGCCGGGCGCACAGATACGCAGTATTTT.

V is TRBV5-1 and J is TRBJ1-6, with 10 nucleotides matching TRBD1. The CDR3 has 15 amino acids. J gave up 10 bases and V 4 bases, and 8 bases lay outside the gene matches. Germline CDR1 reads SGHRS; CDR2 reads YFSETQ. This chain's CDR3 is CASSPETGGESPLHF. The CDR3 DNA reads TGCGCCAGCAGCCCGGAGACAGGGGGCGAATCACCCCTCCACTTT.

V usage is TRBV2 and J usage is TRBJ2-2; 7 bases map to TRBD2. The CDR3 has 15 residues. J lost 6 bases, V lost 4 bases, and 8 bases had no gene match. CDR1 SNHLY and CDR2 FYNNEI come from the germline V gene. The CDR3: CASSVREVVSGELFF. CDR3 nucleotide sequence: TGTGCCAGCAGTGTACGGGAGGTAGTATCCGGGGAGCTGTTTTTT. The whole variable domain, filled in from reference TRBV2 and TRBJ2-2, reads EPEVTQTPSHQVTQMGQEVILRCVPISNHLYFYWYRQILGQKVEFLVSFYNNEISEKSEIFDDQFSVERPDGSNFTLKIRSTKLEDSAMYFCASSVREVVSGELFFGEGSRLTVL.

This rearrangement joins TRBV5-1 to TRBJ2-1, with D unclear. There are 13 residues in the CDR3. Germline loops: CDR1 SGHRS, CDR2 YFSETQ. Between the trimmed V and J ends, which lost 0 bases and 10 bases, there was a span of 11 bases. The CDR3, as DNA: TGCGCCAGCAGCTTGGATGGCGGTGGAGAGCAGTTCTTC. Translated, it gives CASSLDGGGEQFF. Complete variable domain (other parts from reference TRBV5-1 and TRBJ2-1): KAGVTQTPRYLIKTRGQQVTLSCSPISGHRSVSWYQQTPGQGLQFLFEYFSETQRNKGNFPGRFSGRQFSNSRSEMNVSTLELGDSALYLCASSLDGGGEQFFGPGTRLTVL.

The V and J genes are TRBV20-1 and TRBJ2-5, with D maybe TRBD2 (6 bases). The CDR3 has 13 residues. The germline CDR1 and CDR2 sequences are DFQATT and SNEGSKA (reference sequence). V was shortened by 6 bases and J by 5 bases, with 16 bases between the two germline ends. CDR3 loop: CSARTGGTETQYF. CDR3 nucleotide sequence: TGCAGTGCGAGGACTGGGGGGACTGAGACCCAGTACTTC.

This clonotype was observed a single time. This chain joins TRBV10-3 and TRBJ2-3; D call uncertain. The CDR3 is made up of 12 amino acids. Germline V gives CDR1 ENHRY, CDR2 SYGVKD. V dropped 4 bases and J dropped 2 bases, with 4 bases sitting between them. The CDR3, as DNA: TGTGCCATCAGTGTAACCACAGATACGCAGTATTTT. This encodes CAISVTTDTQYF.

This sequence joins TRBV27 and TRBJ1-4; D is unresolved. This CDR3 spans 14 amino acids. CDR1 and CDR2 from the germline V gene are MNHEY and SMNVEV (reference sequence). Trimming removed 5 bases from V and 10 bases from J, with 17 bases in between. The CDR3 here is CASSPRVIPPKLFF. The CDR3 DNA sequence: TGTGCCAGCAGTCCTAGGGTAATTCCTCCAAAACTGTTTTTT.

This chain joins TRBV12-3 or TRBV12-4 and TRBJ2-2; 7 nucleotides align to TRBD1. The CDR3 length is 17 residues. V trimming: 5 bases; J trimming: 6 bases; junction bases outside the gene matches: 15. This CDR3 reads CASSPSTGTEQAGELFF. The CDR3 bases are TGTGCCAGCAGTCCCTCCACCGGGACAGAGCAAGCCGGGGAGCTGTTTTTT.

The chain combines TRBV4-3 with TRBJ1-5; D call uncertain. This CDR3 comprises 16 residues. V gave up 3 bases and J gave up 3 bases, with 15 bases separating them. Germline V gene lookup returns CDR1 LGHNA and CDR2 YSLEER. The CDR3 bases are TGCGCCAGCAGCCATAGTTCTAAGAGCCCCAATCAGCCCCAGCATTTT. Its translation is CASSHSSKSPNQPQHF.

V gene TRBV20-1 combines with J gene TRBJ1-4; D gene unclear. V lost 0 bases and J lost 5, with 7 bases in between. The CDR3 covers 13 residues. Looked up from germline, CDR1 is DFQATT and CDR2 is SNEGSKA (reference sequence). The CDR3 loop reads CSARDFPNEKLFF. The CDR3 region has the DNA TGCAGTGCTAGAGATTTTCCCAATGAAAAACTGTTTTTT.

V is TRBV7-2 and J is TRBJ2-7; TRBD1 agrees at 10 bases. CDR3 length: 14 residues. Trimming at V came to 3 bases and at J to 5 bases, leaving 4 bases not matched to a gene. The germline V gene has CDR1 SGHTA and CDR2 FQGNSA. The CDR3 coding sequence is TGTGCCAGCAGCTTCCGGACAGGGGGTAACGAGCAGTACTTC. Translation: CASSFRTGGNEQYF.

This clonotype occurred once. The rearrangement uses TRBV9 and TRBJ1-6, with 7 nucleotides matching TRBD1. The CDR3 extends over 15 amino acids. Germline V gene sequence: CDR1 SGDLS, CDR2 YYNGEE. Germline trimming cut 4 bases from V and 9 bases from J; bases unmatched to any gene: 10. The CDR3: CASSPETGFASPLHF. CDR3 in DNA: TGTGCCAGCAGCCCAGAGACAGGGTTTGCTTCACCCCTCCACTTT.

The gene calls are TRBV18 and TRBJ1-5, with D uncertain. V dropped 1 base and J dropped 5 bases, with 6 bases sitting between them. The CDR3 loop spans 13 amino acids. Germline loops: CDR1 KGHSH, CDR2 LQKENI. The CDR3 loop reads CASSPLKDQPQHF. As DNA, the CDR3 is TGTGCCAGCTCACCACTGAAGGATCAGCCCCAGCATTTT.

This chain links TRBV5-1 with TRBJ2-7, with a tentative D call TRBD1 (6 bases). Deletions cut 4 bases from V and 2 bases from J, with 13 bases between. In germline, CDR1 is SGHRS, CDR2 YFSETQ. The CDR3 consists of 14 residues. The CDR3 DNA is TGCGCCAGCAGCCCAGCAGGGGCCCCCTACGAGCAGTACTTC. Residues: CASSPAGAPYEQYF.

The V and J genes are TRBV3-1 and TRBJ2-7, with 8 bases that match TRBD1. This CDR3 comprises 13 residues. With 4 bases clipped from V and 7 bases from J, the junction kept 6 bases outside the gene matches. Germline loops: CDR1 LGHDT, CDR2 YNNKEL (reference sequence). Written as DNA, the CDR3 is TGTGCCAGCAGCCTTCAGGGGGCCGGGGAGCAGTACTTC. Its protein product is CASSLQGAGEQYF.

The chain combines TRBV21-1 with TRBJ2-7. TRBV21-1 is termed a pseudogene. The CDR3 contains 12 residues. CDR3 protein: CASSKMGFEQYF. In nucleotides, the CDR3 is TGTGCCAGCAGCAAAATGGGGTTCGAGCAGTACTTC.

This clonotype has just one count. The chain is built from TRBV7-9 and TRBJ1-5, with TRBD1 matching over 7 bases. The CDR3 is 13 residues long. Germline V gives CDR1 SEHNR, CDR2 FQNEAQ (reference sequence). J gave up 6 bases and V 4 bases, and 3 bases lay outside the gene matches. CDR3 in amino acids: CASSSTGIQPQHF. The CDR3 nucleotides read TGTGCCAGCAGCTCGACAGGGATTCAGCCCCAGCATTTT.